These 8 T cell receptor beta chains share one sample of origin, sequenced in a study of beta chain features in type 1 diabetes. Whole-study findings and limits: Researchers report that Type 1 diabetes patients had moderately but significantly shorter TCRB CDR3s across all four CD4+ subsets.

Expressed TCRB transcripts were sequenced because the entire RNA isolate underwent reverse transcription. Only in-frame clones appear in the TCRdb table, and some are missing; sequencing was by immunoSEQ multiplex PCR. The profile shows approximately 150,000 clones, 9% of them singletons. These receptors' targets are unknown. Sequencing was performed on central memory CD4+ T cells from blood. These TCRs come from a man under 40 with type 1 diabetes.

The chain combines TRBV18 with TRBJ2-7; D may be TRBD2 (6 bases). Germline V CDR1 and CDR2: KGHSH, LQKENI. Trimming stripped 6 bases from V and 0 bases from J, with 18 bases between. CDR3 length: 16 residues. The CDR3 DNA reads TGTGCCAGCTCCCATGGGGGGATTAGGAGCTCCTACGAGCAGTACTTC. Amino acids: CASSHGGIRSSYEQYF.

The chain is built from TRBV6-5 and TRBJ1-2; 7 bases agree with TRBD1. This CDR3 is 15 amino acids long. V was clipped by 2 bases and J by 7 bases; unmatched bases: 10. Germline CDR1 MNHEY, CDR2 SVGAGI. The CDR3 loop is CASSYRETGIAGYTF. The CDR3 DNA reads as TGTGCCAGCAGTTACCGAGAGACAGGGATTGCTGGCTACACCTTC.

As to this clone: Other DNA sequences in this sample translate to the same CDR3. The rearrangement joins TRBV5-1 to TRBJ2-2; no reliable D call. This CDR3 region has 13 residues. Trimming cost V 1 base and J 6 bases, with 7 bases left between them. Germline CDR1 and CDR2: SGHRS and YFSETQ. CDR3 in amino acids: CASSLSVPGELFF. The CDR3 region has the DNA TGCGCCAGCAGCTTGTCGGTCCCCGGGGAGCTGTTTTTT.

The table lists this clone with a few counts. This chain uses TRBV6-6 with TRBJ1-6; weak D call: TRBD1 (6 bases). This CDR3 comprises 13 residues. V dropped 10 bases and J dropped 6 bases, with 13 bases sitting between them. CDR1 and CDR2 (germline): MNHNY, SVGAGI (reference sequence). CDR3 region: CATLDSFNSPLHF. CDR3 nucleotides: TGTGCCACCCTGGACAGTTTTAATTCACCCCTCCACTTT.

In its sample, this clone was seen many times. CDR3: CASSSEADRGSSYEQYF. The CDR3 DNA follows: TGTGCCAGCAGCTCGGAGGCGGACAGGGGGAGCTCCTACGAGCAGTACTTC. This rearrangement joins TRBV7-2 to TRBJ2-7, with 10 bases identical to TRBD1. Germline V gene data show CDR1 as SGHTA and CDR2 as FQGNSA. This CDR3 is 17 amino acids long. Germline trimming cut 4 bases from V and 0 bases from J; bases unmatched to any gene: 9.

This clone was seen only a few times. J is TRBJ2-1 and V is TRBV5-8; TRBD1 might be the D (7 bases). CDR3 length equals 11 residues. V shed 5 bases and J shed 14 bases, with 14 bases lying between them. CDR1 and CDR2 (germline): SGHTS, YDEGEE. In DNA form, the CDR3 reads TGTGCCAGCAGTCGCGGGACAGCGGAGTTCTTC. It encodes CASSRGTAEFF.

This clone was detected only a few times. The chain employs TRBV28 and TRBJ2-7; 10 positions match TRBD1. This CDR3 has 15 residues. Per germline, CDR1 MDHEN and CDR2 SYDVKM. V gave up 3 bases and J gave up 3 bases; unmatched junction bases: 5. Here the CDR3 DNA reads TGTGCCAGCAGTTTGGGGACAGGGGTTAACTACGAGCAGTACTTC. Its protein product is CASSLGTGVNYEQYF. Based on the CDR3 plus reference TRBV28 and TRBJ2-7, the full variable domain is DVKVTQSSRYLVKRTGEKVFLECVQDMDHENMFWYRQDPGLGLRLIYFSYDVKMKEKGDIPEGYSVSREKKERFSLILESASTNQTSMYLCASSLGTGVNYEQYFGPGTRLTVT.

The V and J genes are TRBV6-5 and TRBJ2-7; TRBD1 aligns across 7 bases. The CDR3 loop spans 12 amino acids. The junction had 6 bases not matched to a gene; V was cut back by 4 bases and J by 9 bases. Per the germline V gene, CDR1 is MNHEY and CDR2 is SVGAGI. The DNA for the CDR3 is TGTGCCAGCAGTTCGACAGGGAGCGTGCAGTACTTC. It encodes CASSSTGSVQYF.